These T cell receptor beta chains were read from a single sample in a study of T cells after yellow fever vaccination. TCRdb re-called the 5' RACE reads with MiXCR, one entry per CDR3 protein. The data hold 250,000 or so distinct CDR3 sequences, with about 3.9% observed a single time. This specimen consisted of PBMCs, obtained 15 days after the yellow fever booster vaccination. These receptors all stem from a man in his late teens or twenties who received the YFV17D yellow fever vaccine. Each CDR3 is given with its conserved first and last residue. D genes are given only for firm matches. Clone size is given for some rows only: seen once, a few or many times, or a class if the clone is expanded.

many	TRBV15	15	TRBJ1-2	.	TGTGCCACCAGCAGAGATCCCTCAGGGGTATATGGCTACACCTTC	CATSRDPSGVYGYTF
many	TRBV7-2	15	TRBJ2-3	TRBD2	TGTGCCAGCAGCTTATCCGGCGGGGGTGCAGATACGCAGTATTTT	CASSLSGGGADTQYF
many	TRBV12-3/TRBV12-4	13	TRBJ2-4	.	TGTGCCAGCAGTTTGCTAGCCAAAAACATTCAGTACTTC	CASSLLAKNIQYF
many	TRBV7-2	16	TRBJ1-2	.	TGTGCCAGCAGCTACCCTACAGGGATCCTCGGGGATGGCTACACCTTC	CASSYPTGILGDGYTF
many	TRBV7-3	13	TRBJ2-5	.	TGTGCCAGCAGCCCCGGATCAGCGGAGACCCAGTACTTC	CASSPGSAETQYF
medium-sized	TRBV12-3/TRBV12-4	14	TRBJ2-7	TRBD2	TGTGCCAGCAGTTTTGGCGGGGGGGCCGGTGAGCAGTACTTC	CASSFGGGAGEQYF
many	TRBV6-5	14	TRBJ2-2	.	TGTGCCAGCAGAAAGCCAGGGGACACCGGGGAGCTGTTTTTT	CASRKPGDTGELFF
many	TRBV7-8	15	TRBJ1-4	TRBD1	TGTGCCAGCAGCTTCCAACAGGGGGTGGATGAAAAACTGTTTTTT	CASSFQQGVDEKLFF
many	TRBV4-3	13	TRBJ1-3	.	TGCGCCAGCAGCCAAGTACGAGGAAACACCATATATTTT	CASSQVRGNTIYF
many	TRBV4-3	19	TRBJ2-1	.	TGCGCCAGCAGCCAAGATGGGATCGGCGGGGCGGACCTTAACAATGAGCAGTTCTTC	CASSQDGIGGADLNNEQFF
many	TRBV6-1	14	TRBJ2-3	.	TGTGCCAGCAGTGAAGTGGGGACCCCAGATACGCAGTATTTT	CASSEVGTPDTQYF
many	TRBV5-1	14	TRBJ2-1	.	TGCGCCAGCAGCTTGGCCCCGTTGGGTAATGAGCAGTTCTTC	CASSLAPLGNEQFF
many	TRBV28	15	TRBJ2-1	.	TGTGCCAGCAGTTTAGACAGCAGCTCCTACAATGAGCAGTTCTTC	CASSLDSSSYNEQFF
many	TRBV12-3/TRBV12-4	12	TRBJ2-1	.	TGTGCCAGCAGCTGGGACGACGACGTGCAGTTCTTC	CASSWDDDVQFF
.	TRBV2	14	TRBJ1-5	TRBD1	TGTGCCAGCCGTGACAGGGTTCTCAATCAGCCCCAGCATTTT	CASRDRVLNQPQHF
many	TRBV18	12	TRBJ1-1	.	TGTGCCAGCTCCCCGGTTGGCGCTGAAGCTTTCTTT	CASSPVGAEAFF
many	TRBV5-1	15	TRBJ2-2	.	TGCGCCAGCAGCGTACAGGGATGGAACACCGGGGAGCTGTTTTTT	CASSVQGWNTGELFF
many	TRBV5-1	14	TRBJ2-1	.	TGCGCCAGCAGCTTTACAGGGCCCCACAATGAGCAGTTCTTC	CASSFTGPHNEQFF